This entry lists 16 T cell receptor beta chains sequenced from one sample in a study of blood T cells in healthy people across ages. The authors ran a second PCR of roughly 6 to 12 cycles using a sample-barcoded 5' primer and a J-beta primer mix. TCRdb used MiXCR to reprocess the 5' RACE reads, holding one entry per CDR3 protein. The table includes approximately 880,000 distinct CDR3 sequences, roughly 43% detected once. Sequenced sample: blood. These receptor sequences come from a man aged 30 to 39 in good health.

The gene calls are TRBV14 and TRBJ2-7; 9 nucleotides match TRBD1. Trimming removed 3 bases from V and 3 bases from J; junction bases left unmatched: 21. Germline V gene sequence: CDR1 SGHDN, CDR2 FVKESK. CDR3 length equals 20 residues. The CDR3 nucleotides read TGTGCCAGCAGCCATTCTCTCCTCCTGGGACCGGGACAGGGTCACTACGAGCAGTACTTC. Amino acids: CASSHSLLLGPGQGHYEQYF. Together with reference TRBV14 and TRBJ2-7, the CDR3 gives the full variable domain: EAGVTQFPSHSVIEKGQTVTLRCDPISGHDNLYWYRRVMGKEIKFLLHFVKESKQDESGMPNNRFLAERTGGTYSTLKVQPAELEDSGVYFCASSHSLLLGPGQGHYEQYFGPGTRLTVT.

The chain has TRBV11-2 and TRBJ2-2, with no clear D. Germline CDR1 is SGHAT and CDR2 is FQNNGV. Deletions cut 1 base from V and 5 bases from J, with 20 bases between. CDR3 length equals 18 residues. CDR3 sequence (DNA): TGTGCCAGCAGCTTAGTTCTCTTCCCGACTCAAGGGACCGGGGAGCTGTTTTTT. This encodes CASSLVLFPTQGTGELFF. Looking up the rest from reference TRBV11-2 and TRBJ2-2 gives the full variable domain: EAGVAQSPRYKIIEKRQSVAFWCNPISGHATLYWYQQILGQGPKLLIQFQNNGVVDDSQLPKDRFSAERLKGVDSTLKIQPAKLEDSAVYLCASSLVLFPTQGTGELFFGEGSRLTVL.

The chain uses TRBV7-2 and TRBJ1-2; tentatively, D is TRBD1 (6 bases). Trimming cost V 8 bases and J 6 bases, with 16 bases left between them. The CDR3 contains 13 residues. The V gene's germline CDR1 is SGHTA and CDR2 FQGNSA. The CDR3 here is CASSTAGANGYTF. CDR3 nucleotides: TGTGCCAGCTCCACCGCAGGGGCTAATGGCTACACCTTC.

The rearrangement uses TRBV11-2 and TRBJ2-7; D possibly corresponds to TRBD1 (5 bases). The CDR3 is 15 residues long. The germline V gene encodes CDR1 SGHAT and CDR2 FQNNGV. Deletions cut 0 bases from V and 1 base from J, with 10 bases between. The CDR3 protein is CASSLDFDSSYEQYF. CDR3 nucleotide sequence: TGTGCCAGCAGCTTAGATTTCGACAGTTCCTACGAGCAGTACTTC.

The chain uses TRBV4-3 and TRBJ2-2, with a tentative D call TRBD1 (6 bases). The CDR3 runs to 17 residues. CDR1 and CDR2 (germline): LGHNA, YSLEER. The V gene lost 0 bases and the J gene lost 6 bases, with 17 bases spanning the gap. The CDR3 reads CASSQDTNRVWSGELFF. The DNA for the CDR3 is TGCGCCAGCAGCCAAGACACGAACAGGGTGTGGTCCGGGGAGCTGTTTTTT.

The chain couples TRBV12-3 or TRBV12-4 to TRBJ1-1; D remains ambiguous. This CDR3 spans 13 amino acids. The germline V and J ends were trimmed by 8 bases and 1 base, with 11 bases remaining between them. The CDR3, as DNA: TGTGCCAGCGCTAACCAGCGGAACACTGAAGCTTTCTTT. Its protein product is CASANQRNTEAFF.

The chain has TRBV6-5 and TRBJ2-2; D is unclear. The CDR3 is 16 residues long. V lost 1 base, J lost 0 bases, and 9 bases lay in between. From germline, CDR1 is MNHEY and CDR2 SVGAGI. Here the CDR3 DNA reads TGTGCCAGCAGTTACTATGGCGGACCGAACACCGGGGAGCTGTTTTTT. Protein: CASSYYGGPNTGELFF.

The V call is TRBV5-1, the J call TRBJ1-4, with D unclear. The CDR3 consists of 16 residues. Trimming removed 4 bases from V and 3 bases from J, with 16 bases in between. Per the germline V gene, CDR1 is SGHRS and CDR2 is YFSETQ. The CDR3 sequence: CASSPGTGYANEKLFF. DNA for the CDR3: TGCGCCAGCAGCCCAGGAACGGGATATGCTAATGAAAAACTGTTTTTT.

This chain joins TRBV12-3 or TRBV12-4 and TRBJ2-5, with 7 positions matching TRBD2. The DNA end is a closer match to TRBJ2-4, so the J assignment may be wrong. The CDR3 spans 15 residues. The CDR3: CASSPNSMGGNIQYF. The CDR3 coding sequence is TGTGCCAGCAGCCCCAACTCGATGGGGGGGAACATTCAGTACTTC.

The rearrangement uses TRBV15 and TRBJ1-4, with 9 bases that match TRBD1. The V and J ends lost 5 bases and 7 bases, in that order; junction bases with no gene match: 5. The CDR3 sequence is 14 residues long. Germline CDR1 reads LNHNV; CDR2 reads YYDKDF (reference sequence). DNA for the CDR3: TGTGCCACCAGCCCCGACAGGGGGAGTGAAAAACTGTTTTTT. Translation: CATSPDRGSEKLFF.

This rearrangement joins TRBV7-2 to TRBJ2-2, with D maybe TRBD1 (5 bases). This CDR3 is built from 15 residues. Trimming pared 1 base from V and 5 bases from J, leaving 11 bases between. The germline CDR1 and CDR2 sequences are SGHTA and FQGNSA. CDR3: CASSLGGHGTGELFF. The DNA for the CDR3 is TGTGCCAGCAGCTTAGGGGGCCATGGGACCGGGGAGCTGTTTTTT.

V is TRBV4-3 and J is TRBJ2-1; D is perhaps TRBD2 (7 bases). Near its end, the DNA agrees better with TRBJ2-7, so the J call may be wrong. CDR3 size: 15 residues. The V gene's germline CDR1 is LGHNA and CDR2 YSLEER. The CDR3 region has the DNA TGCGCCAGCAGCCAACAACCCCGGGGGGACAATGAGCAGTACTTC. The encoded protein is CASSQQPRGDNEQYF.

The CDR3 nucleotides are TGCGCCAGCAGCTTGGCGGATGAGTTCCCCCACGGCTACACCTTC. This translates into CASSLADEFPHGYTF. The chain is built from TRBV5-1 and TRBJ1-2; D is unclear. Trimming left V 0 bases short and J 8 bases short, with 17 bases between. The CDR3 has 15 amino acids. Germline-derived CDR1 and CDR2 are SGHRS and YFSETQ.

The J gene is TRBJ2-3, the V gene TRBV28, with 13 bases matching TRBD2. The germline V gene has CDR1 MDHEN and CDR2 SYDVKM. This CDR3 is 16 amino acids long. J lost 8 bases, V lost 5 bases, and 10 bases had no gene match. The CDR3 sequence: CASSLLSLAGGGTQYF. The DNA of the CDR3 is TGTGCCAGCAGTCTCCTCTCACTAGCGGGGGGGGGTACGCAGTATTTT. The full variable domain, completed using reference TRBV28 and TRBJ2-3, is DVKVTQSSRYLVKRTGEKVFLECVQDMDHENMFWYRQDPGLGLRLIYFSYDVKMKEKGDIPEGYSVSREKKERFSLILESASTNQTSMYLCASSLLSLAGGGTQYFGPGTRLTVL.

The chain recombines TRBV29-1 with TRBJ1-2; 7 nucleotides agree with TRBD1. The CDR3 contains 14 residues. Germline V gene sequence: CDR1 SQVTM, CDR2 ANQGSEA. V shed 3 bases, J shed 4 bases, and the junction held 8 bases outside the gene matches. The CDR3 region has the DNA TGCAGCGTTGAGAAGGCAGGGGGGGGCTATGGCTACACCTTC. It is translated as CSVEKAGGGYGYTF.

The chain combines TRBV20-1 with TRBJ1-4, with D unresolved. Per germline, CDR1 DFQATT and CDR2 SNEGSKA (reference sequence). CDR3 length equals 13 residues. V gave up 0 bases and J gave up 5 bases, with 7 bases separating them. CDR3 sequence reads: CSARDSQNEKLFF. The CDR3, as DNA: TGCAGTGCTAGAGACAGCCAAAATGAAAAACTGTTTTTT.